Below, 26 T cell receptor beta chains from the same sample are listed, as sequenced in a study of blood T cell repertoires in COVID-19. Sequencing used immunoSEQ multiplex PCR; TCRdb keeps in-frame clones, though not all of them. The sample includes approximately 300,000 clones, around 92% seen only once; the top ten take roughly 6.7%. The sample consisted of peripheral blood. The receptors come from a man between 18 and 35 years old who had recovered from COVID-19.

The gene calls are TRBV2 and TRBJ2-7, with D tentatively TRBD2 (6 bases). V was pared by 4 bases and J by 5 bases, with 15 bases between. Germline values: CDR1 SNHLY, CDR2 FYNNEI. CDR3 length: 14 amino acids. The chain's CDR3 is CASSGSRGSHEQYF. The CDR3 nucleotides read TGTGCCAGCAGTGGATCTCGGGGGAGCCACGAGCAGTACTTC.

This chain links TRBV15 with TRBJ2-7; 11 bases agree with TRBD1. The germline gives CDR1 LNHNV, CDR2 YYDKDF (reference sequence). The CDR3 sequence is 15 residues long. With V trimmed by 0 bases and J by 5 bases, 3 bases remained unmatched. As DNA, the CDR3 is TGTGCCACCAGCAGAGATCTGGGACAGGGGGACGAGCAGTACTTC. Translated: CATSRDLGQGDEQYF.

This chain joins TRBV19 and TRBJ1-6, with D possibly matching TRBD1 (5 bases). This CDR3 comprises 14 residues. V lost 0 bases to trimming and J lost 9 bases, with 9 bases between them. The V gene's germline CDR1 is LNHDA and CDR2 SQIVND (reference sequence). Here the CDR3 reads CASSIETGGSPLHF. The CDR3 nucleotides read TGTGCCAGTAGTATAGAAACAGGCGGTTCACCCCTCCACTTT. The variable domain in full, completed from reference TRBV19 and TRBJ1-6, reads DGGITQSPKYLFRKEGQNVTLSCEQNLNHDAMYWYRQDPGQGLRLIYYSQIVNDFQKGDIAEGYSVSREKKESFPLTVTSAQKNPTAFYLCASSIETGGSPLHFGNGTRLTVT.

This clone was observed a handful of times. The chain is built from TRBV29-1 and TRBJ1-2; D remains ambiguous. Trimming stripped 5 bases from V and 4 bases from J, with 17 bases between. Germline CDR1 is SQVTM and CDR2 is ANQGSEA. This CDR3 has 14 residues. The DNA of the CDR3 is TGCAGCGTTCCCCAGGTGGCCAATCCCTATGGCTACACCTTC. It yields the protein CSVPQVANPYGYTF. The full variable domain, rest sourced from reference TRBV29-1 and TRBJ1-2, is SAVISQKPSRDICQRGTSLTIQCQVDSQVTMMFWYRQQPGQSLTLIATANQGSEATYESGFVIDKFPISRPNLTFSTLTVSNMSPEDSSIYLCSVPQVANPYGYTFGSGTRLTVV.

This rearrangement joins TRBV11-3 to TRBJ2-1; 8 positions match TRBD2. V gave up 5 bases and J gave up 9 bases; unmatched junction bases: 9. The germline gives CDR1 SGHNT, CDR2 YENEEA. The length of the CDR3 is 14 residues. CDR3 sequence (DNA): TGTGCCAGCAGCACCAGCGGGAGTCGGGCTGAGCAGTTCTTC. Residues: CASSTSGSRAEQFF.

V usage is TRBV4-3 and J usage is TRBJ2-2, with TRBD1 matching 10 bases. The V and J ends lost 0 bases and 7 bases, in that order; junction bases with no gene match: 2. The CDR3 totals 15 residues. Germline V gene lookup returns CDR1 LGHNA and CDR2 YSLEER. The DNA for the CDR3 is TGCGCCAGCAGCCAAGAGACAGGGGGCATCGGGGAGCTGTTTTTT. Translation gives CASSQETGGIGELFF.

The chain recombines TRBV13 with TRBJ2-7, with 7 bases matching TRBD1. CDR1 is PRHDT, CDR2 FYEKMQ, per germline (reference sequence). Unmatched junction bases numbered 3, after V lost 1 base and J lost 3 bases. CDR3 length equals 14 residues. CDR3: CASSLDHRGYEQYF. DNA of the CDR3: TGTGCCAGCAGCTTAGACCACAGGGGCTACGAGCAGTACTTC.

The J gene is TRBJ2-1, the V gene TRBV11-3; possibly TRBD1 for D (6 bases). Per germline, CDR1 SGHNT and CDR2 YENEEA. The CDR3 extends over 15 amino acids. The ends were cut back, 4 bases at V and 0 bases at J, with 10 bases in the middle. CDR3 in amino acids: CASSSTGSSYNEQFF. In nucleotides, the CDR3 is TGTGCCAGCAGCTCGACAGGAAGCTCCTACAATGAGCAGTTCTTC.

The chain links TRBV27 to TRBJ1-6; 10 bases fit TRBD1. CDR1 is MNHEY and CDR2 is SMNVEV in the germline V gene (reference sequence). The CDR3 is made up of 15 amino acids. V lost 5 bases, J lost 5 bases, and 3 bases stayed unmatched. CDR3 nucleotides: TGTGCCAGCAGTCGGGACAGGGGCCATAATTCACCCCTCCACTTT. Its translation is CASSRDRGHNSPLHF.

Here the CDR3 reads CASRTGKTYGYTF. The CDR3 DNA is TGTGCCAGCAGGACAGGGAAAACCTATGGCTACACCTTC. This chain uses TRBV21-1 with TRBJ1-2; the tabulated D call, TRBD1, remains unverified against the DNA. TRBV21-1 represents a pseudogene. The CDR3 has 13 amino acids.

The rearrangement joins TRBV5-4 to TRBJ1-4; 7 positions match TRBD1. V lost 5 bases to trimming and J lost 5 bases; unmatched junction nucleotides: 6. The CDR3 length is 14 residues. CDR1 and CDR2 (germline): SGHNT, YYREEE (reference sequence). CDR3 DNA sequence: TGTGCCAGCAGTAGCGACAGGGACAATGAAAAACTGTTTTTT. Translating it yields CASSSDRDNEKLFF.

The chain employs TRBV4-1 and TRBJ1-4, with 7 positions matching TRBD1. The CDR3 totals 16 residues. The junction had 8 bases not matched to a gene; V was cut back by 0 bases and J by 7 bases. Germline-derived CDR1 and CDR2 are MGHRA and YSYEKL. CDR3 in DNA: TGCGCCAGCAGCCAAGATGGTCACAGGGGTAGTGAAAAACTGTTTTTT. Translating gives CASSQDGHRGSEKLFF.

This chain links TRBV5-1 with TRBJ1-1, with TRBD1 as a possible D gene (5 bases). Germline V gene lookup returns CDR1 SGHRS and CDR2 YFSETQ. V was cut by 7 bases and J by 0 bases, with 13 bases left in between. CDR3 length equals 14 residues. CDR3 DNA sequence: TGCGCCAGCTCAAGCTCACAGGTGAACACTGAAGCTTTCTTT. Translation: CASSSSQVNTEAFF.

This chain links TRBV3-1 (or the pseudogene TRBV3-2) with TRBJ2-5; no clear D gene. Trimming left V 1 base short and J 5 bases short, with 5 bases between. Germline V gives CDR1 LGHDT, CDR2 YNNKEL (reference sequence). The CDR3 is made up of 12 amino acids. For the CDR3, the DNA is TGTGCCAGCAGCCAAGTTCGGGAGACCCAGTACTTC. Protein sequence: CASSQVRETQYF.

The chain employs TRBV5-4 and TRBJ2-5, with TRBD2 matching over 11 bases. V dropped 2 bases and J dropped 4; count of bases not matched to a gene: 4. This CDR3 has 15 amino acids. CDR1 is SGHNT, CDR2 YYREEE, per germline (reference sequence). This CDR3 is CASSFSGGAAETQYF. Here the CDR3 DNA reads TGTGCCAGCAGCTTTAGCGGGGGGGCCGCAGAGACCCAGTACTTC.

The V call is TRBV5-4, the J call TRBJ1-2; a weak D match, TRBD1 (5 bases). The CDR3 has 14 amino acids. V was trimmed by 0 bases and J by 8 bases, leaving 14 bases between them. Germline CDR1 is SGHNT and CDR2 is YYREEE (reference sequence). The DNA of the CDR3 is TGTGCCAGCAGCTTGGAGGCGGACATGGGGGGCTACACCTTC. Protein sequence: CASSLEADMGGYTF.

The genes are TRBV25-1 and TRBJ1-4; unclear D gene. CDR3 size: 12 residues. Germline V lookup: CDR1 MGHDK, CDR2 SYGVNS. The germline V and J ends were trimmed by 1 base and 10 bases, with 7 bases remaining between them. CDR3 protein: CASSELVGKLFF. The DNA of the CDR3 is TGTGCCAGCAGTGAATTGGTCGGAAAACTGTTTTTT.

This rearrangement joins TRBV30 to TRBJ2-1, with D possibly matching TRBD1 (5 bases). Germline lookup yields CDR1 GTSNPN and CDR2 SVGIG (reference sequence). V lost 3 bases, J lost 9 bases, and 15 bases lay in between. This CDR3 contains 13 residues. CDR3: CAWRTWGEPEQFF. The DNA of the CDR3 is TGTGCCTGGAGGACGTGGGGCGAACCTGAGCAGTTCTTC.

This chain connects TRBV11-2 to TRBJ2-1, with TRBD2 matching over 8 bases. Trimming removed 5 bases from V and 3 bases from J; junction bases left unmatched: 3. Germline CDR1 reads SGHAT; CDR2 reads FQNNGV. This CDR3 contains 14 residues. CDR3 sequence: CASSNAGGYNEQFF. In DNA, the CDR3 is TGTGCCAGCAGCAATGCGGGAGGCTACAATGAGCAGTTCTTC.

The rearrangement joins TRBV27 to TRBJ1-5; 9 bases fit TRBD1. From germline, CDR1 is MNHEY and CDR2 SMNVEV (reference sequence). With V trimmed by 2 bases and J by 3 bases, 8 bases remained unmatched. There are 17 residues in the CDR3. CDR3 loop: CASSLRTGTGFNQPQHF. The CDR3 DNA sequence: TGTGCCAGCAGTTTAAGAACCGGGACAGGGTTCAATCAGCCCCAGCATTTT.

J is TRBJ2-5 and V is TRBV19, with 7 bases matching TRBD2. Germline V gene data show CDR1 as LNHDA and CDR2 as SQIVND (reference sequence). Unmatched junction bases numbered 6, after V lost 3 bases and J lost 2 bases. The CDR3 is 15 amino acids. The CDR3 nucleotides read TGTGCCAGTAGTATCGAAGGGACTACACAAGAGACCCAGTACTTC. This encodes CASSIEGTTQETQYF.

The chain links TRBV18 to TRBJ2-5; 7 nucleotides match TRBD1. Per the germline V gene, CDR1 is KGHSH and CDR2 is LQKENI. V shed 3 bases, J shed 3 bases, and the junction held 7 bases outside the gene matches. This CDR3 has 15 amino acids. CDR3 sequence reads: CASSPPGQPKETQYF. DNA for the CDR3: TGTGCCAGCTCACCTCCGGGACAGCCAAAAGAGACCCAGTACTTC.

The chain has TRBV18 and TRBJ2-5, with 7 bases matching TRBD1. This CDR3 has 15 amino acids. Trimming at V came to 6 bases and at J to 0 bases, leaving 7 bases not matched to a gene. Per the germline V gene, CDR1 is KGHSH and CDR2 is LQKENI. In DNA form, the CDR3 reads TGTGCCAGCTCCACAGGGGTGGTTTACCAAGAGACCCAGTACTTC. Encoded protein: CASSTGVVYQETQYF.

The chain employs TRBV5-1 and TRBJ2-1, with a tentative D call TRBD2 (6 bases). V was cut by 7 bases and J by 5 bases, with 16 bases left in between. CDR3 length equals 14 residues. CDR1 is SGHRS, CDR2 YFSETQ, per germline. The CDR3 bases are TGCGCCAGCGCCTTTGGGAGGACCAACAATGAGCAGTTCTTC. This sequence encodes CASAFGRTNNEQFF.

This chain joins TRBV7-2 and TRBJ1-6; 9 positions agree with TRBD1. V lost 5 bases, J lost 8 bases, and 4 bases stayed unmatched. Looked up from germline, CDR1 is SGHTA and CDR2 is FQGNSA. The length of the CDR3 is 14 residues. For the CDR3, the DNA is TGTGCCAGCAGCGGTGGGACAGGGTATTCACCCCTCCACTTT. Its protein is CASSGGTGYSPLHF.

The V call is TRBV27, the J call TRBJ1-5, with a possible D match to TRBD1 (6 bases). Germline lookup yields CDR1 MNHEY and CDR2 SMNVEV (reference sequence). The CDR3 is 15 amino acids. V lost 6 bases to trimming and J lost 4 bases, with 16 bases between them. Here the CDR3 DNA reads TGTGCCAGCAGGAGGGGGGGTCCCGCTAATCAGCCCCAGCATTTT. It encodes CASRRGGPANQPQHF.